This entry lists 23 T cell receptor beta chains sequenced from one sample in a study of blood T cell repertoires in COVID-19. Assay: immunoSEQ multiplex PCR; the TCRdb copy retains only in-frame clones and omits some. The sample carries tens of thousands of clones, approximately 86% recorded once. The sample taken for sequencing was peripheral blood. Receptor source: a woman in her 70s with active COVID-19.

This clone is a singleton in its sample. The rearrangement links TRBV24-1 to TRBJ2-5; TRBD2 matches at 9 bases. The CDR3 runs to 16 residues. The germline gives CDR1 KGHDR, CDR2 SFDVKD. Losses at the gene ends were 3 bases for V and 5 bases for J; bases not matched to a gene: 9. The CDR3 sequence: CATSDRGSGGYETQYF. The CDR3 DNA follows: TGTGCCACCAGTGATAGGGGTAGCGGGGGTTATGAGACCCAGTACTTC.

V and J are TRBV5-1 and TRBJ1-1; 7 bases align to TRBD1. Germline trimming cut 4 bases from V and 1 base from J; bases unmatched to any gene: 4. The germline gives CDR1 SGHRS, CDR2 YFSETQ. The CDR3 has 14 residues. The CDR3 reads CASSAGTANTEAFF. The CDR3 DNA reads TGCGCCAGCAGCGCCGGGACAGCGAACACTGAAGCTTTCTTT.

This clone was counted a single time. The V gene is TRBV2, the J gene TRBJ1-2; possibly TRBD1 for D (5 bases). V lost 6 bases, J lost 8 bases, and 16 bases lay in between. The CDR3 extends over 13 amino acids. Germline assignment: CDR1 SNHLY and CDR2 FYNNEI. As DNA, the CDR3 is TGTGCCAGCAGCCCGGGACTAGGGCACGGCTACACCTTC. Amino acids: CASSPGLGHGYTF.

The chain joins TRBV7-9 to TRBJ1-4; TRBD1 might be the D (5 bases). The germline CDR1 and CDR2 sequences are SEHNR and FQNEAQ (reference sequence). Deletions cut 1 base from V and 6 bases from J, with 12 bases between. The CDR3 length is 15 residues. As DNA, the CDR3 is TGTGCCAGCAGCTTAGGCAGGGCAAGGGATGAAAAACTGTTTTTT. This gives the protein CASSLGRARDEKLFF. Complete variable domain (other parts from reference TRBV7-9 and TRBJ1-4): DTGVSQNPRHKITKRGQNVTFRCDPISEHNRLYWYRQTLGQGPEFLTYFQNEAQLEKSRLLSDRFSAERPKGSFSTLEIQRTEQGDSAMYLCASSLGRARDEKLFFGSGTQLSVL.

The rearrangement links TRBV4-1 to TRBJ1-2, with D maybe TRBD1 (6 bases). V gave up 1 base and J gave up 3 bases, with 15 bases separating them. The CDR3 extends over 16 amino acids. CDR1 and CDR2 (germline): MGHRA, YSYEKL. CDR3 bases: TGCGCCAGCAGCCAAGTGCCCAGGGGAAAAGACTATGGCTACACCTTC. It is translated as CASSQVPRGKDYGYTF.

The chain uses TRBV28 and TRBJ2-1; 8 bases align to TRBD2. In germline, CDR1 is MDHEN, CDR2 SYDVKM. J lost 2 bases, V lost 8 bases, and 5 bases had no gene match. The CDR3 loop spans 14 amino acids. DNA of the CDR3: TGTGCCAGCGCCACGGGGGGGGCCTACAATGAGCAGTTCTTC. Its translation: CASATGGAYNEQFF.

V usage is TRBV29-1 and J usage is TRBJ2-3, with a tentative D call TRBD2 (5 bases). Germline CDR1 SQVTM, CDR2 ANQGSEA. Deletions cut 7 bases from V and 4 bases from J, with 15 bases between. This CDR3 spans 13 amino acids. CDR3 sequence: CSALNGVADTQYF. DNA of the CDR3: TGCAGCGCCCTAAACGGGGTCGCAGATACGCAGTATTTT.

This clone was found a few times. The genes are TRBV11-3 and TRBJ1-2; the match to TRBD1 covers 9 bases. With 5 bases clipped from V and 7 bases from J, the junction kept 5 bases outside the gene matches. The CDR3 contains 13 residues. CDR1 is SGHNT and CDR2 is YENEEA in the germline V gene. CDR3 in amino acids: CASSGTGISGYTF. The CDR3, as DNA: TGTGCCAGCAGCGGGACAGGGATATCTGGCTACACCTTC.

This chain links TRBV9 with TRBJ2-7; 9 bases match TRBD1. V shed 5 bases and J 7 bases; nucleotides not matched to a gene: 10. The CDR3 spans 14 residues. In germline, CDR1 is SGDLS, CDR2 YYNGEE. CDR3 residues: CASSVTGGAEEQYF. CDR3 in DNA: TGTGCCAGCAGTGTCACAGGGGGCGCGGAAGAGCAGTACTTC.

The chain is built from TRBV5-1 and TRBJ2-2; no reliable D call. V dropped 0 bases and J dropped 1 base, with 16 bases sitting between them. The germline CDR1 and CDR2 sequences are SGHRS and YFSETQ. CDR3 length equals 18 residues. The CDR3 region has the DNA TGCGCCAGCAGCTTGGCTCCCAGTCTCGATCTGAACACCGGGGAGCTGTTTTTT. Protein product: CASSLAPSLDLNTGELFF.

V is TRBV30 and J is TRBJ2-7; 12 nucleotides match TRBD2. With 5 bases clipped from V and 3 bases from J, the junction kept 5 bases outside the gene matches. Germline loops: CDR1 GTSNPN, CDR2 SVGIG (reference sequence). The CDR3 has 14 amino acids. CDR3 protein: CAWGGTSGLYEQYF. CDR3 bases: TGTGCCTGGGGAGGGACTAGCGGGCTCTACGAGCAGTACTTC. Variable domain in full (rest from reference TRBV30 and TRBJ2-7): SQTIHQWPATLVQPVGSPLSLECTVEGTSNPNLYWYRQAAGRGLQLLFYSVGIGQISSEVPQNLSASRPQDRQFILSSKKLLLSDSGFYLCAWGGTSGLYEQYFGPGTRLTVT.

V gene TRBV11-2 combines with J gene TRBJ2-7; 9 bases line up with TRBD1. The germline V gene encodes CDR1 SGHAT and CDR2 FQNNGV. The CDR3 has 15 residues. After removal of 5 bases from V and 7 bases from J, the junction contained 12 bases not matched to a gene. This chain's CDR3 is CASSLRGQGGPEQYF. The CDR3 coding sequence is TGTGCCAGCAGCCTACGGGGACAGGGAGGCCCTGAGCAGTACTTC. Looking up the rest from reference TRBV11-2 and TRBJ2-7 gives the full variable domain: EAGVAQSPRYKIIEKRQSVAFWCNPISGHATLYWYQQILGQGPKLLIQFQNNGVVDDSQLPKDRFSAERLKGVDSTLKIQPAKLEDSAVYLCASSLRGQGGPEQYFGPGTRLTVT.

This clone was seen more than once but under ten times. CDR3 in amino acids: CASSQYGNPAGGKGDTQYF. The CDR3 nucleotides are TGTGCCAGCAGCCAATACGGTAACCCAGCGGGGGGGAAGGGAGATACGCAGTATTTT. The gene calls are TRBV4-2 and TRBJ2-3; 10 bases line up with TRBD2. This CDR3 region has 19 residues. Germline trimming cut 2 bases from V and 5 bases from J; bases unmatched to any gene: 16. Germline V gene sequence: CDR1 LGHNA, CDR2 YNFKEQ.

V is TRBV11-3 and J is TRBJ2-7; 13 bases are a match to TRBD2. This CDR3 region has 15 residues. Trimming cost V 3 bases and J 5 bases; bases outside gene matches: 4. Germline values: CDR1 SGHNT, CDR2 YENEEA. CDR3 sequence: CASSFRTSGGDEQYF. Here the CDR3 DNA reads TGTGCCAGCAGCTTTCGGACTAGCGGGGGTGACGAGCAGTACTTC.

This sequence joins TRBV4-1 and TRBJ1-1; tentative D call: TRBD1 (5 bases). The V end lost 4 bases, the J end lost 1 base, and 10 bases lay between the germline ends. Per germline, CDR1 MGHRA and CDR2 YSYEKL. The CDR3 has 14 amino acids. The chain's CDR3 is CASSPDQGNTEAFF. CDR3 DNA sequence: TGCGCCAGCAGCCCTGATCAGGGGAACACTGAAGCTTTCTTT.

The CDR3 region has the DNA TGTGCCAGTAGTCCATGGACAGGGAAAGATAATTCACCCCTCCACTTT. Amino acids: CASSPWTGKDNSPLHF. The rearrangement joins TRBV19 to TRBJ1-6, with 8 bases that match TRBD1. J was trimmed by 5 bases and V by 5 bases; bases with no gene match: 8. The CDR3 loop spans 16 amino acids. Germline CDR1 is LNHDA and CDR2 is SQIVND (reference sequence).

The CDR3 bases are TGTGCCTGGAATTTCCAGGGGACCCACGAGCAGTACTTC. Protein product: CAWNFQGTHEQYF. The rearrangement joins TRBV30 to TRBJ2-7; perhaps TRBD1 as D (6 bases). CDR3 length: 13 amino acids. The V end was cut by 4 bases, the J end by 5 bases, with 15 bases between. Germline CDR1 is GTSNPN and CDR2 is SVGIG (reference sequence).

The genes are TRBV6-5 and TRBJ2-5; 9 bases are shared with TRBD1. Trimming took 6 bases from V and 2 from J; bases not matched to a gene: 4. The length of the CDR3 is 14 residues. Germline CDR1 MNHEY, CDR2 SVGAGI. The CDR3 spells CASSRDRVQETQYF. CDR3 coding DNA: TGTGCCAGCAGCCGGGACAGGGTGCAAGAGACCCAGTACTTC.

The chain couples TRBV27 to TRBJ2-3; D is perhaps TRBD2 (5 bases). V was clipped by 4 bases and J by 5 bases, with 10 bases between them. The CDR3 spans 13 residues. Germline CDR1 is MNHEY and CDR2 is SMNVEV (reference sequence). In DNA form, the CDR3 reads TGTGCCAGCAGTTCTTACCGGGAAGATACGCAGTATTTT. Amino acid sequence: CASSSYREDTQYF.

This chain links TRBV29-1 with TRBJ2-5; D gene ambiguous. CDR1 is SQVTM, CDR2 ANQGSEA, per germline. This CDR3 comprises 15 residues. The germline V and J ends were trimmed by 7 bases and 2 bases, with 20 bases remaining between them. CDR3 protein: CSALKPPTLQETQYF. DNA of the CDR3: TGCAGCGCCTTGAAGCCTCCTACCCTTCAAGAGACCCAGTACTTC.

With regard to this clone: The same CDR3 can be traced to other DNA sequences in this sample. This sequence joins TRBV10-3 and TRBJ2-7; TRBD1 matches at 8 bases. This CDR3 is 13 amino acids long. CDR1 ENHRY and CDR2 SYGVKD come from the germline V gene. V lost 2 bases to trimming and J lost 5 bases; unmatched junction nucleotides: 2. The CDR3 loop reads CAISERGQDEQYF. CDR3 in DNA: TGTGCCATCAGTGAGAGGGGACAGGACGAGCAGTACTTC.

The chain recombines TRBV27 with TRBJ1-1; 8 bases fit TRBD1. The CDR3 sequence is 15 residues long. The J segment lost 5 bases and the V segment lost 3 bases, leaving 8 bases of the junction unmatched. CDR1 is MNHEY and CDR2 is SMNVEV in the germline V gene (reference sequence). The CDR3 loop reads CASSFSRTGRTEAFF. CDR3 in DNA: TGTGCCAGCAGTTTTTCTCGGACAGGGAGAACTGAAGCTTTCTTT.

This clone occurred once. The chain uses TRBV28 and TRBJ2-7; 12 nucleotides match TRBD2. The CDR3 consists of 14 residues. The V gene end was trimmed by 6 bases and the J gene end by 4 bases; junction bases not matched to a gene: 4. In germline, CDR1 is MDHEN, CDR2 SYDVKM. CDR3 sequence (DNA): TGTGCCAGCAGGGAGACTAGCGGGGGTTACGAGCAGTACTTC. Protein: CASRETSGGYEQYF.